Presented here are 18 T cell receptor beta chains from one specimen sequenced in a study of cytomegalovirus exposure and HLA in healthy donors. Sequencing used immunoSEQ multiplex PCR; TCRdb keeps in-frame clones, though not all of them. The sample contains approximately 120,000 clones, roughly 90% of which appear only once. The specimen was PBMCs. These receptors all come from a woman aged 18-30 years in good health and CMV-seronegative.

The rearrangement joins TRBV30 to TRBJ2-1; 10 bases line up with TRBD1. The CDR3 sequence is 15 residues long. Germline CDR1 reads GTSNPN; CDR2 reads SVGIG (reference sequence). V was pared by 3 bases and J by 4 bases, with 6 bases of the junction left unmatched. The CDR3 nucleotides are TGTGCCTGGAGGATCCCGGGACAGGGGTACAATGAGCAGTTCTTC. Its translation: CAWRIPGQGYNEQFF. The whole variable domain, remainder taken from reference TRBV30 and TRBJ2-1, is SQTIHQWPATLVQPVGSPLSLECTVEGTSNPNLYWYRQAAGRGLQLLFYSVGIGQISSEVPQNLSASRPQDRQFILSSKKLLLSDSGFYLCAWRIPGQGYNEQFFGPGTRLTVL.

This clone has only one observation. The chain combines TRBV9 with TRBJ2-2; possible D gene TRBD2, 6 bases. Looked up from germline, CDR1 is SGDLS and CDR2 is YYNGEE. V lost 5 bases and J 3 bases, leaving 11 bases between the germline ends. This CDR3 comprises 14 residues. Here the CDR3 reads CASRVGGYTGELFF. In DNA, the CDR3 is TGTGCCAGCAGGGTGGGAGGTTACACCGGGGAGCTGTTTTTT.

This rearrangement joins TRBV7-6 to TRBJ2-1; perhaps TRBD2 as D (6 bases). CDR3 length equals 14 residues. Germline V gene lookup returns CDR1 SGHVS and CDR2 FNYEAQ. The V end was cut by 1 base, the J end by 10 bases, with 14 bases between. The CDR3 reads CASSLEASVGEQFF. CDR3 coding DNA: TGTGCCAGCAGCTTAGAGGCTAGCGTAGGAGAGCAGTTCTTC.

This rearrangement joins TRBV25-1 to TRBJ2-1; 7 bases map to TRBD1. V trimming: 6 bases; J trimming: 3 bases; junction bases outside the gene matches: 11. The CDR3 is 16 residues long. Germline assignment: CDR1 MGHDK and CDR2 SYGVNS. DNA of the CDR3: TGTGCCAGCAGCGATGACACAGGGGTCAACTACAATGAGCAGTTCTTC. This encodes CASSDDTGVNYNEQFF.

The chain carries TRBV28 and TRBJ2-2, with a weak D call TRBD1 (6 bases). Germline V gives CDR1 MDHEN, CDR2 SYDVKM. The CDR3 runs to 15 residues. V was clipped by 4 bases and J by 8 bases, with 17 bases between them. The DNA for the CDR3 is TGTGCCAGCAGTTCACCGGGACAAATAGTTGGGGAGCTGTTTTTT. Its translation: CASSSPGQIVGELFF. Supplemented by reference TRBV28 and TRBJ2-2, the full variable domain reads DVKVTQSSRYLVKRTGEKVFLECVQDMDHENMFWYRQDPGLGLRLIYFSYDVKMKEKGDIPEGYSVSREKKERFSLILESASTNQTSMYLCASSSPGQIVGELFFGEGSRLTVL.

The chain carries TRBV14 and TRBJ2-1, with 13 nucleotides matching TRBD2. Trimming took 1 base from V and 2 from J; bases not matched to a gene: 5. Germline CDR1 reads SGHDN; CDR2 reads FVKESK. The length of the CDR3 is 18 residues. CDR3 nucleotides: TGTGCCAGCAGCCAAGGGACTAGCGGGAGTCTCCCCTACAATGAGCAGTTCTTC. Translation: CASSQGTSGSLPYNEQFF.

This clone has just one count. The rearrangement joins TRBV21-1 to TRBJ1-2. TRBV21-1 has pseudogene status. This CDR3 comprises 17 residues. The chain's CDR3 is CASSKSCQTGSYYGYTF. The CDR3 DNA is TGTGCCAGCAGCAAAAGTTGTCAAACGGGGTCTTACTATGGCTACACCTTC.

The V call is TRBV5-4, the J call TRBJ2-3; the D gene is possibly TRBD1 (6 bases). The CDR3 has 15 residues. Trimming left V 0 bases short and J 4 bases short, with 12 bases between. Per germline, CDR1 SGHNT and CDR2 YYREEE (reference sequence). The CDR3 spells CASSLVRGGADTQYF. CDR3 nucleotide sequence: TGTGCCAGCAGCTTGGTCAGGGGTGGCGCAGATACGCAGTATTTT.

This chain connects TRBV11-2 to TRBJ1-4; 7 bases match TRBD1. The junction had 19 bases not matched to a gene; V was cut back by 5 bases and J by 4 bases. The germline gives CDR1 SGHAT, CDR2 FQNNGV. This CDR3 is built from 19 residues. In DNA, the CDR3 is TGTGCCAGCAGCCGCCACAGGCGAAGAATGGGACAGAGTAATGAAAAACTGTTTTTT. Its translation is CASSRHRRRMGQSNEKLFF.

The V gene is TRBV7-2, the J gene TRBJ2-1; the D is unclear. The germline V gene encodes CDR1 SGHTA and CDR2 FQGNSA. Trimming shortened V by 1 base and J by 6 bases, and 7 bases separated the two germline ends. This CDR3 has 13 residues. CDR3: CASSLVAINEQFF. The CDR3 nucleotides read TGTGCCAGCAGCTTAGTAGCAATCAATGAGCAGTTCTTC.

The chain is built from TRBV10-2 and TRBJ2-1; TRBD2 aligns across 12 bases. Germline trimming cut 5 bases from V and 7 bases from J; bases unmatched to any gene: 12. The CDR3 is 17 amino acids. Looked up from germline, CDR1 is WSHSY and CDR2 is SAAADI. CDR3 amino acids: CASSIRLAGGDGNEQFF. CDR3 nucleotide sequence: TGCGCCAGCAGTATTAGGCTAGCGGGAGGGGACGGGAATGAGCAGTTCTTC.

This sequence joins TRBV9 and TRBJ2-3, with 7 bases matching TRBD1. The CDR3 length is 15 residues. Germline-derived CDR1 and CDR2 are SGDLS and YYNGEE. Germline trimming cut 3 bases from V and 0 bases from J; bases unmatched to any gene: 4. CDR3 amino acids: CASSGTGVSTDTQYF. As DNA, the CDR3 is TGTGCCAGCAGCGGCACAGGGGTTAGCACAGATACGCAGTATTTT.

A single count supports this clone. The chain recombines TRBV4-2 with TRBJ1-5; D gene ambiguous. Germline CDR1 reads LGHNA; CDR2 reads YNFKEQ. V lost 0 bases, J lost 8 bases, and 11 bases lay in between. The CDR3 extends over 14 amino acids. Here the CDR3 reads CASSQDGRAEPQHF. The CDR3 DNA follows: TGTGCCAGCAGCCAAGATGGAAGAGCGGAGCCCCAGCATTTT.

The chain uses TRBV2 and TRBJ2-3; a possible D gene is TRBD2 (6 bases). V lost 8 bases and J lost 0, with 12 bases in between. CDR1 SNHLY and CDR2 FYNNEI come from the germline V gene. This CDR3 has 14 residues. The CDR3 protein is CASRLSGSTDTQYF. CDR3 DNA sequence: TGTGCCAGCCGCCTCAGCGGGAGCACAGATACGCAGTATTTT.

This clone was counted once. The CDR3 sequence is CASSAGQAGETQYF. CDR3 sequence (DNA): TGTGCCAGCAGCGCGGGACAGGCGGGGGAGACCCAGTACTTC. This chain uses TRBV5-6 with TRBJ2-5; 8 bases line up with TRBD1. This CDR3 contains 14 residues. The V gene's germline CDR1 is SGHDT and CDR2 YYEEEE. The trim removed 4 bases at V and 5 bases at J, leaving 7 bases unmatched.

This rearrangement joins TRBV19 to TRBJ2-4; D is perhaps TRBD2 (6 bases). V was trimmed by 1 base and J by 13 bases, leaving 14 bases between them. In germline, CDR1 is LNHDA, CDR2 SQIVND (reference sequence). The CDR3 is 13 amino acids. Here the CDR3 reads CASSIALGDLQYF. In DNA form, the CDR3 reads TGTGCCAGTAGTATAGCTCTCGGGGACTTACAGTACTTC.

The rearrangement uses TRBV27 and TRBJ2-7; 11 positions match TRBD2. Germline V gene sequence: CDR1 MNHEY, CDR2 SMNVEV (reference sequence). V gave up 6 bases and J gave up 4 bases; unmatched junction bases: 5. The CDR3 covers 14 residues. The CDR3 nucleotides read TGTGCCAGCAGACCCGGGACTAGCGGATACGAGCAGTACTTC. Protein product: CASRPGTSGYEQYF.

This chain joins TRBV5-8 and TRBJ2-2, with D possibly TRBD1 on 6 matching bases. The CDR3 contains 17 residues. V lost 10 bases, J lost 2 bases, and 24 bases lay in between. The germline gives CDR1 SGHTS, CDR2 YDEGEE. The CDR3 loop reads CAGLMQDSFFNTGELFF. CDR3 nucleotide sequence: TGTGCCGGACTCATGCAGGACAGCTTTTTTAACACCGGGGAGCTGTTTTTT.